A selection of T cell receptor beta chains follows, all from one sample in a study of Ad26.COV2.S vaccination and SARS-CoV-2 variants. Data came from immunoSEQ multiplex PCR; TCRdb stores just in-frame clones and leaves some out. The sample consists of some 410,000 clones, 80% to 95% of them appearing once. Sequenced here: peripheral blood, sampled in a trial of Ad26.COV2.S vaccine versus placebo. These receptors were taken from a person between 18 and 65 years old who received the Ad26.COV2.S COVID-19 vaccine or a placebo. Both conserved end residues are part of each CDR3. The D gene is left open where the match is weak. Not all rows give a size; the values are once, few, many and, for expanded clones, a class.

d_call,j_call,clone_size,v_call,cdr3_nt,cdr3_aa
-,TRBJ1-5,-,TRBV28,TGTGCCAGCACATTCGGTCGGGGGCCCCAGCATTTT,CASTFGRGPQHF
TRBD1,TRBJ2-7,-,TRBV4-1,TGCGCCAGCACCCAGGGGGCAAGCTCCTACGAGCAGTACTTC,CASTQGASSYEQYF
-,TRBJ1-6,-,TRBV3-1/TRBV3-2,TGTGCCAGCAGCCAGTACCTCAGGGGATATTATAATTCACCCCTCCACTTT,CASSQYLRGYYNSPLHF
TRBD1,TRBJ1-1,-,TRBV15,TGTGCCACCAGCTCAATAGGACAGGCGCTGAACACTGAAGCTTTCTTT,CATSSIGQALNTEAFF
-,TRBJ1-1,-,TRBV6-5,TGTGCCAGCAGTTACTCAACGGGACCCACTGAAGCTTTCTTT,CASSYSTGPTEAFF
-,TRBJ1-6,-,TRBV19,TGTGCCAGTAGGGCTACAGGGAAAGGGGATAATTCACCCCTCCACTTT,CASRATGKGDNSPLHF
-,TRBJ1-2,-,TRBV28,TGTGCCAGCCAAAGGACTGGAGAAGGCTACACCTTC,CASQRTGEGYTF
-,TRBJ1-1,-,TRBV10-3,TGTGCCATCAGCAGGGATTCGAACACTGAAGCTTTCTTT,CAISRDSNTEAFF
-,TRBJ2-2,-,TRBV3-1/TRBV3-2,TGTGCCAGCAGCCATGGAGGGGGGCTGTTTTTT,CASSHGGGLFF
-,TRBJ2-2,-,TRBV24-1,TGTGCCACCAGTGGAGGAAAAGCCACCGGGGAGCTGTTTTTT,CATSGGKATGELFF
-,TRBJ2-3,once,TRBV27,TGTGCCAGCACCCCTATGGGGGGCAGCATCGTTACGCAGTATTTT,CASTPMGGSIVTQYF
-,TRBJ2-3,-,TRBV29-1,TGCAGCGGAGGACGGCTCCTCGGAGCAGATACGCAGTATTTT,CSGGRLLGADTQYF
-,TRBJ1-1,-,TRBV9,TGTGCCAGCAGCCCCTGGGGGATGACTGAAGCTTTCTTT,CASSPWGMTEAFF
-,TRBJ2-7,-,TRBV3-1/TRBV3-2,TGTGCCAGCAGCCAACTCCGGGGCTCCTACGAGCAGTACTTC,CASSQLRGSYEQYF
-,TRBJ1-1,-,TRBV14,TGTGCCAGCAGGGCTCCTTCCATGAACACTGAAGCTTTCTTT,CASRAPSMNTEAFF
-,TRBJ2-3,-,TRBV6-5,TGTGCCAGCAGTTATCGGGGGCAAGATACGCAGTATTTT,CASSYRGQDTQYF
-,TRBJ2-5,-,TRBV6-5,TGTGCCAGCAGTTTAGGAGGGTCCGAGACCCAGTACTTC,CASSLGGSETQYF